This T cell receptor (beta chain) originates from a study of blood T cell repertoires in COVID-19. Across the study: Italy, Spain and the United States were the sources of the convalescent and acute COVID-19 samples.

Study processing details: The assay estimated nucleated cells by amplifying reference gene primers. The data were produced by immunoSEQ multiplex PCR, yet TCRdb's version contains in-frame clones alone and is incomplete. Clone size and V and J calls were adopted from that table, with D and trimming inferred from the DNA. Among around 76,000 clones listed, approximately 90% were seen once. This sequence was found in a man aged 60 to 75 with acute or convalescent COVID-19. The sequencing sample was made of peripheral blood.

The DNA for the CDR3 is TGTGCCAGCAGTCCAGACAGGGCTGGAAACACCATATATTTT. It yields the protein CASSPDRAGNTIYF. The chain combines TRBV6-5 with TRBJ1-3; 7 nucleotides agree with TRBD1. Germline values: CDR1 MNHEY, CDR2 SVGAGI. J was trimmed by 2 bases and V by 5 bases; bases with no gene match: 3. This CDR3 has 14 residues.